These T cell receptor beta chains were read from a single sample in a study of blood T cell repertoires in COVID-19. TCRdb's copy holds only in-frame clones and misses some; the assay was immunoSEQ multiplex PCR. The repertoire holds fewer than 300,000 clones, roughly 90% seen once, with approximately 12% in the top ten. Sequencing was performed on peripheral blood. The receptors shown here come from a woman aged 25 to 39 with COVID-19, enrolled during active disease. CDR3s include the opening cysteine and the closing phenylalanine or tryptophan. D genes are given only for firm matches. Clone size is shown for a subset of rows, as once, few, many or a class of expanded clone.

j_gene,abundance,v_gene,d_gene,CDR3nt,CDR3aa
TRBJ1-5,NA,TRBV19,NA,TGTGCCAGTAGGAGTGATGGGGGAGGCAATCAGCCCCAACATTTT,CASRSDGGGNQPQHF
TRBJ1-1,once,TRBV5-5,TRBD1,TGTGCCAGCAGCTTGGGGTGGACAGGCAGCTACACTGAAGCTTTCTTT,CASSLGWTGSYTEAFF
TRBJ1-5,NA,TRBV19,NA,TGTGCCAGTAGTATTTACAGGGATAGCAATCAGCCCCAGCATTTT,CASSIYRDSNQPQHF
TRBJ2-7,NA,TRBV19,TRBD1,TGTGCCAGTAGTACTCTACCGGGACAGGGTGGTGGAGAGCAGTACTTC,CASSTLPGQGGGEQYF
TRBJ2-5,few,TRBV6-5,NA,TGTGCCAGCAGTTACTCGTGGTCCCAGGGGGAGACCCAGTACTTC,CASSYSWSQGETQYF
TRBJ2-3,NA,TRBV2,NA,TGTGCCAGCACCGGGGGAGCCTCCCCTAGCACAGATACGCAGTATTTT,CASTGGASPSTDTQYF
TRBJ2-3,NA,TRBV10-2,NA,TGCGCCAGCGGGGGCGGGGGCTTTAGCACAGATACGCAGTATTTT,CASGGGGFSTDTQYF
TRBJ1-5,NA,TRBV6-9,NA,TGTGCCAGCAGTTACCCCCCCTTTTTCCAGGATCATCAGCCCCAGCATTTT,CASSYPPFFQDHQPQHF
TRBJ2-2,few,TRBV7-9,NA,TGTGCCAGCAGCTCGTCCACCGGGGAGCTGTTTTTT,CASSSSTGELFF
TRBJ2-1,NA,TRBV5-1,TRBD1,TGCGCCAGCAGCTTGGTTGCAGGGGGCGTATCCTACAATGAGCAGTTCTTC,CASSLVAGGVSYNEQFF
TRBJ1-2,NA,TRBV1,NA,TGCACCAGCAGCCAAGATAAGCCCAATCCCGGGACAGGGGGCCTTGATGGCTACACCTTC,CTSSQDKPNPGTGGLDGYTF
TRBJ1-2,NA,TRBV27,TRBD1,TGTGCCAGCAGGCCCGACAGGGGGCCTGGCTACACCTTC,CASRPDRGPGYTF
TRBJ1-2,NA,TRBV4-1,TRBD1,TGCGCCAGCAGCTCCCTGGGACAGGGCGGCTATGGCTACACCTTC,CASSSLGQGGYGYTF
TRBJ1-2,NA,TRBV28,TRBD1,TGTGCCAGCAGTTTAGGTGGTACAGGGGAGTATGGCTACACCTTC,CASSLGGTGEYGYTF
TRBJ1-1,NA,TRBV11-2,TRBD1,TGTGCCAGCAGCTTAGGGGGACCTTACCGGGACAGGGGGAACACTGAAGCTTTCTTT,CASSLGGPYRDRGNTEAFF
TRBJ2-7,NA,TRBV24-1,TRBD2,TGTGCCACCAGTGAGCGGGGGAGAACCTACGAGCAGTACTTC,CATSERGRTYEQYF
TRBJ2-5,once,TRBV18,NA,TGTGCCAGCTCGACAAGGATGAGGAGCGGAGAGACCCAGTACTTC,CASSTRMRSGETQYF
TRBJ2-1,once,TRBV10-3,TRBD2,TGTGCCATCAGTGTCCCCCCGGCCAGCGGGGGGAACAATGAGCAGTTCTTC,CAISVPPASGGNNEQFF
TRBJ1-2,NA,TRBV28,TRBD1,TGTGCCAGCGGTCCGGGACAGGGAGGTGGCTACACCTTC,CASGPGQGGGYTF
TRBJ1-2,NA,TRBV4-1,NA,TGCGCCAGCAGCCAAACGCCTGGACAGCCCTATGGCTACACCTTC,CASSQTPGQPYGYTF
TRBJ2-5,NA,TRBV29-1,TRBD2,TGCAGCGTACAGCGGGGGCCTCAAGAGACCCAGTACTTC,CSVQRGPQETQYF
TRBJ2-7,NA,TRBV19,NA,TGTGCCAGTAGCCACCCGGGCTACGAGCAGTACTTC,CASSHPGYEQYF
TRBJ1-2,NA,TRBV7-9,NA,TGTGCCAGCAGCCGTGACTGGGTGTACACCTTC,CASSRDWVYTF
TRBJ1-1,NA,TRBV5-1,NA,TGCGCCAGCAGCTTAACAGCTTTGAACACTGAAGCTTTCTTT,CASSLTALNTEAFF
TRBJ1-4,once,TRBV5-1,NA,TGCGCCAGCAGCTTGGGGATTTGGGGGGACCTAGAAAAACTGTTTTTT,CASSLGIWGDLEKLFF
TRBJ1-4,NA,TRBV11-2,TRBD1,TGTGCCAGCAGCTTAGGGACAGGGGGCGTAGAAAAACTGTTTTTT,CASSLGTGGVEKLFF
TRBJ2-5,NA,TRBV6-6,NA,TGTGCCAGCATGAGCCAGGGGGAGACCCAGTACTTC,CASMSQGETQYF
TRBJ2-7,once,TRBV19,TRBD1,TGTGCCAGTAGTTCTCCACCGGGACAGGGGACCAACGAGCAGTACTTC,CASSSPPGQGTNEQYF